The rows below give T cell receptor beta chains drawn from one sample of a study of blood T cells in healthy people across ages. From the 5' RACE reads, TCRdb called clonotypes with MiXCR, one entry per CDR3 protein. The profile covers around 1,700,000 distinct CDR3 sequences, with roughly 27% appearing a single time and approximately 7.7% taken by the ten largest. The sequencing sample was made of blood. These receptors were collected from a woman aged 30 to 39 in good health. Each CDR3 is given without its conserved first and last residue. Each record gives: clone size, V gene, CDR3 protein. Part of the rows lack a size; the others show once, few, many or a class for expanded clones.

abundance: NA; v_gene: TRBV14; CDR3aa: ASSQGTVMDKQY
abundance: many; v_gene: TRBV6-2/TRBV6-3; CDR3aa: ASSGLLRYQETQY
abundance: NA; v_gene: TRBV4-1; CDR3aa: ASSQWGQGNQPQH
abundance: few; v_gene: TRBV15; CDR3aa: ATSSDRLEDSPLH
abundance: NA; v_gene: TRBV12-3/TRBV12-4; CDR3aa: ASSLEGSQGEQF
abundance: NA; v_gene: TRBV20-1; CDR3aa: SASASNYGYT
abundance: many; v_gene: TRBV20-1; CDR3aa: SAVLNEKLF
abundance: NA; v_gene: TRBV7-9; CDR3aa: ASSMGTSGSYNSPLH
abundance: many; v_gene: TRBV25-1; CDR3aa: ASSEGLAGLSYNEQF
abundance: few; v_gene: TRBV7-9; CDR3aa: ASSRQGQSYGYT
abundance: NA; v_gene: TRBV29-1; CDR3aa: SVRRRLQETQY
abundance: many; v_gene: TRBV28; CDR3aa: ASSRTEGEQY
abundance: few; v_gene: TRBV29-1; CDR3aa: SAILDRPILRNEQF
abundance: few; v_gene: TRBV2; CDR3aa: ASTGGARGEQF
abundance: NA; v_gene: TRBV29-1; CDR3aa: STRGAGGYT
abundance: few; v_gene: TRBV20-1; CDR3aa: STRQGVFYSNQPQH
abundance: NA; v_gene: TRBV12-3/TRBV12-4; CDR3aa: ASSPSNRQGTTF
abundance: NA; v_gene: TRBV20-1; CDR3aa: SARDGARSRGYEQY
abundance: NA; v_gene: TRBV21-1; CDR3aa: ASSNKGSSYEQY
abundance: NA; v_gene: TRBV12-3/TRBV12-4; CDR3aa: ASGYSDRDSNEQF
abundance: few; v_gene: TRBV9; CDR3aa: ASSDSGVGNYGYT
abundance: NA; v_gene: TRBV6-6; CDR3aa: ASSYPGLAGKADTQY
abundance: many; v_gene: TRBV9; CDR3aa: ASSVDGQGAFYGYT
abundance: few; v_gene: TRBV7-2; CDR3aa: ASSLENPAGDEQF
abundance: NA; v_gene: TRBV20-1; CDR3aa: SARPMSLVNQPQH
abundance: many; v_gene: TRBV7-2; CDR3aa: ASSPTKGRGEQY
abundance: NA; v_gene: TRBV28; CDR3aa: DSQAGTLKDTQY
abundance: NA; v_gene: TRBV10-3; CDR3aa: ATSPGGGPQETQY